This T cell receptor (beta chain) came from a study of T cells expressing NK-cell markers. Notes on the study in general: NKG2C+ dominant clonotypes from a handful of donors made up roughly 1.0-7.5% of CD8+ T cells. Clones of NKG2C+ T cells that had expanded were of unclear HCMV specificity. Several donors likewise had their CD3+CD56-NKG2C+ fraction led by these clonotypes.

Comments on this clonotype: The antigen is unknown.

With UMIs, 5'RACE template switching was used to make TCR beta cDNA. Reprocessing the 5' RACE reads, TCRdb reports a single entry for every CDR3 protein and omits DNA. The sample's table shows 120,000 to 150,000 distinct CDR3 sequences. The receptor's source is a man between 18 and 29 years old in good health. Sequencing was done on a sample of blood T cells: a sorted CD56 or NKG2C T cell subset, CD4+ or CD8+ T cells, or bulk PBMC T cells (not recorded which).

CDR3 region: CATLGQLNEKLFF. The rearrangement joins TRBV12-3 or TRBV12-4 to TRBJ1-4; TCRdb lists TRBD1, though no DNA is available to test this call. The CDR3 sequence is 13 residues long.